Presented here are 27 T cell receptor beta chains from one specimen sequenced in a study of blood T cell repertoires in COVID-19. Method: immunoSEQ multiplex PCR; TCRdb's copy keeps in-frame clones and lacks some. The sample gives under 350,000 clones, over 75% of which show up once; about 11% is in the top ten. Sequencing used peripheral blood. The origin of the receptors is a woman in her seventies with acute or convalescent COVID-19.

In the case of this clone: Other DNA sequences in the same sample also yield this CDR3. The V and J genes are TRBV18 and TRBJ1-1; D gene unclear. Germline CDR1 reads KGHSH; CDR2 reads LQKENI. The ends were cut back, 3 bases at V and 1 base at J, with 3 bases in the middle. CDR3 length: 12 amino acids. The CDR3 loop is CASSPSNTEAFF. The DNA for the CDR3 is TGTGCCAGCTCACCCTCGAACACTGAAGCTTTCTTT.

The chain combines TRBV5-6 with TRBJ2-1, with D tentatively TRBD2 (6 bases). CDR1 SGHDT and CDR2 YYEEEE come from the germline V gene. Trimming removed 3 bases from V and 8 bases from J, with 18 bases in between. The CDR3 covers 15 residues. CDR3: CASSSAGPLFDEQFF. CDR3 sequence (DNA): TGTGCCAGCAGCTCGGCGGGACCCCTATTCGATGAGCAGTTCTTC.

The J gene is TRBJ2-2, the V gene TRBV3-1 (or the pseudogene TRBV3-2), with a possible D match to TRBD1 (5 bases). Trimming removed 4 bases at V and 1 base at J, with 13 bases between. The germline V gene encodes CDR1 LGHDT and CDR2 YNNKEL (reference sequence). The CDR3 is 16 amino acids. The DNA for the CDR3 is TGTGCCAGCAGCCTAGGGGTTCTTCGGAACACCGGGGAGCTGTTTTTT. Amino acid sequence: CASSLGVLRNTGELFF.

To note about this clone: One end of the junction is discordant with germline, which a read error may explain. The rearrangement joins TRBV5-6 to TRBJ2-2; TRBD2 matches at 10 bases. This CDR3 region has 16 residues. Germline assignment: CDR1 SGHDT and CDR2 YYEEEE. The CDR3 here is CARSLGSGGDVGELFF. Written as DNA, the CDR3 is TGTGCCCGCAGCTTGGGAAGCGGGGGGGACGTCGGGGAGCTGTTTTTT.

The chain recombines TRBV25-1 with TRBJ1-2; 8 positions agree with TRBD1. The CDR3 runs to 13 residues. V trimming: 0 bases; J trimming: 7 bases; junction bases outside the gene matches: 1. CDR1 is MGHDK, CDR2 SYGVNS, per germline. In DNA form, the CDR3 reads TGTGCCAGCAGTGAATACAGGGGGCTTGGCTACACCTTC. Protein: CASSEYRGLGYTF.

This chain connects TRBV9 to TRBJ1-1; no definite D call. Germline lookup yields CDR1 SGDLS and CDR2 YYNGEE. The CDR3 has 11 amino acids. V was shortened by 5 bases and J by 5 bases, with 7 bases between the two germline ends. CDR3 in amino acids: CASSVTTEAFF. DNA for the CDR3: TGTGCCAGCAGTGTTACAACTGAAGCTTTCTTT. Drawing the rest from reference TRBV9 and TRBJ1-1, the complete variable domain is DSGVTQTPKHLITATGQRVTLRCSPRSGDLSVYWYQQSLDQGLQFLIQYYNGEERAKGNILERFSAQQFPDLHSELNLSSLELGDSALYFCASSVTTEAFFGQGTRLTVV.

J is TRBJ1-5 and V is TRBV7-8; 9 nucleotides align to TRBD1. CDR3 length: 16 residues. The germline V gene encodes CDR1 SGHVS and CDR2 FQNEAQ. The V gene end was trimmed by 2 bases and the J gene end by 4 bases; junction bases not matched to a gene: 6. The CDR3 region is CASSLFGQGSNQPQHF. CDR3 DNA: TGTGCCAGCAGCTTATTCGGACAGGGGTCAAATCAGCCCCAGCATTTT. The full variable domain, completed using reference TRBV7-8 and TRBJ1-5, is GAGVSQSPRYKVAKRGQDVALRCDPISGHVSLFWYQQALGQGPEFLTYFQNEAQLDKSGLPSDRFFAERPEGSVSTLKIQRTQQEDSAVYLCASSLFGQGSNQPQHFGDGTRLSIL.

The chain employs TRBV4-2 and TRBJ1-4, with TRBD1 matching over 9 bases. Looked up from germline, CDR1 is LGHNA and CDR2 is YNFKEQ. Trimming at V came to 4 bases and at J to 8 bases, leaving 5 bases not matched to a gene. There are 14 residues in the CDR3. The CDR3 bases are TGTGCCAGCAGCCTGACAGGGGGTAGCGAAAAACTGTTTTTT. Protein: CASSLTGGSEKLFF.

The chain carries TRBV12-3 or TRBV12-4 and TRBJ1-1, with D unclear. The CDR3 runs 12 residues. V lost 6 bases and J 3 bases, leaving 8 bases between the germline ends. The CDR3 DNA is TGTGCCAGCAGACTTGAGTACACTGAAGCTTTCTTT. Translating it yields CASRLEYTEAFF.

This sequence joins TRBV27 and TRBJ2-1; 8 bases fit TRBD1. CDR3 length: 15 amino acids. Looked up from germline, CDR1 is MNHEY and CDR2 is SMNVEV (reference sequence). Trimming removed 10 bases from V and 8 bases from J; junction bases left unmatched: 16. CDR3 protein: CATISIYDRGHEQFF. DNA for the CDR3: TGTGCCACCATATCCATTTACGACAGGGGACATGAGCAGTTCTTC.

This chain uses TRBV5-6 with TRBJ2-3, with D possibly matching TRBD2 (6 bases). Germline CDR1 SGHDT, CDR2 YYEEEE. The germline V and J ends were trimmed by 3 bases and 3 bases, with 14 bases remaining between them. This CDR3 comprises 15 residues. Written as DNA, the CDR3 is TGTGCCAGCAGCTCCCCGGGACTTCGGACAGATACGCAGTATTTT. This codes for CASSSPGLRTDTQYF.

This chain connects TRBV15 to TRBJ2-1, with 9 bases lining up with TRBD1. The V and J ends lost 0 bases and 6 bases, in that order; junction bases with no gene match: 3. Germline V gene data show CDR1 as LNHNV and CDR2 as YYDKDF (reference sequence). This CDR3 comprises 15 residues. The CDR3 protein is CATSRDGQGSNEQFF. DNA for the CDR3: TGTGCCACCAGCAGAGATGGACAGGGGAGCAATGAGCAGTTCTTC. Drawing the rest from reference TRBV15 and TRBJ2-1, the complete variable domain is DAMVIQNPRYQVTQFGKPVTLSCSQTLNHNVMYWYQQKSSQAPKLLFHYYDKDFNNEADTPDNFQSRRPNTSFCFLDIRSPGLGDTAMYLCATSRDGQGSNEQFFGPGTRLTVL.

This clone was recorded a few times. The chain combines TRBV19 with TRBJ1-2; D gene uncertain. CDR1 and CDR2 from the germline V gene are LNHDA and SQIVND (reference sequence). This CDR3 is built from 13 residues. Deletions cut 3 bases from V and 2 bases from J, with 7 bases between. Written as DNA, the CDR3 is TGTGCCAGTAGTATCATGGCAAACTATGGCTACACCTTC. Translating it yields CASSIMANYGYTF.

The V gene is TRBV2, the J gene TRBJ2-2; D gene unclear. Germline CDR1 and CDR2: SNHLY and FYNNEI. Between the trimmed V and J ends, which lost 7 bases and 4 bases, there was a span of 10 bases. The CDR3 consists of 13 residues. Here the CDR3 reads CASKESPTGELFF. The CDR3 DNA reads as TGTGCCAGCAAAGAAAGCCCCACCGGGGAGCTGTTTTTT.

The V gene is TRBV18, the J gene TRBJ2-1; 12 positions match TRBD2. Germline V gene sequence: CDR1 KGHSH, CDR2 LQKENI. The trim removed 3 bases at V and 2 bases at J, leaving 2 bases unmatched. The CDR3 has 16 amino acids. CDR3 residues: CASSPWTSGTYNEQFF. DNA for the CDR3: TGTGCCAGCTCACCCTGGACTAGCGGGACCTACAATGAGCAGTTCTTC.

The CDR3 sequence is CASSVRQGGGYTF. In DNA form, the CDR3 reads TGTGCCAGCAGTGTACGACAGGGAGGCGGCTACACCTTC. The genes are TRBV2 and TRBJ1-2; TRBD1 matches at 7 bases. With V trimmed by 4 bases and J by 8 bases, 7 bases remained unmatched. The length of the CDR3 is 13 residues. CDR1 is SNHLY, CDR2 FYNNEI, per germline.

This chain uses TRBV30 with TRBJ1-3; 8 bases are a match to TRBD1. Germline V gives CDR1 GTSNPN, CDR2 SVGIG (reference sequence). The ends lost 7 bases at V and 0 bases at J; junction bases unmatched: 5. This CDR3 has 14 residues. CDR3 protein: CALGQGISGNTIYF. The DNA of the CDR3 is TGTGCCTTAGGACAGGGAATCTCTGGAAACACCATATATTTT.

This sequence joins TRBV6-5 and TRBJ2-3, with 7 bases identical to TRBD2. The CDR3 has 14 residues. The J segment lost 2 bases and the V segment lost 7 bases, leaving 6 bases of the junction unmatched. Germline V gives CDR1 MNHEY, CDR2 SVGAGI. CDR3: CASTRGDATDTQYF. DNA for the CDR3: TGTGCCAGCACCCGGGGGGACGCCACAGATACGCAGTATTTT.

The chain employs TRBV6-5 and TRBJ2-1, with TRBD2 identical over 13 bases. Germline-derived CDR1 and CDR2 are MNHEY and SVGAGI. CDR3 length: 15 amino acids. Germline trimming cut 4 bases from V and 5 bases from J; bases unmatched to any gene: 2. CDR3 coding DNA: TGTGCCAGCAGTTGGGGGACTAGCGGGGACAATGAGCAGTTCTTC. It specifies CASSWGTSGDNEQFF.

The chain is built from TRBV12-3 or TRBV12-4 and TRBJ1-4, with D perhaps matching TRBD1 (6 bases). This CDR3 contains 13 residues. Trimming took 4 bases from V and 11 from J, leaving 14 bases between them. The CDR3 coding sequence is TGTGCCAGCAGTTCGAGGACAGCTCTCAAACTGTTTTTT. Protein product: CASSSRTALKLFF.

The CDR3 DNA reads as TGTGCCAGAAGCTTGCGGACACTATCCTACGAGCAGTACTTC. Amino acids: CARSLRTLSYEQYF. The V call is TRBV5-3, the J call TRBJ2-7, with D tentatively TRBD1 (5 bases). TRBV5-3 is an ORF; its function is uncertain. V gave up 1 base and J gave up 1 base, with 9 bases separating them. The CDR3 has 14 amino acids.

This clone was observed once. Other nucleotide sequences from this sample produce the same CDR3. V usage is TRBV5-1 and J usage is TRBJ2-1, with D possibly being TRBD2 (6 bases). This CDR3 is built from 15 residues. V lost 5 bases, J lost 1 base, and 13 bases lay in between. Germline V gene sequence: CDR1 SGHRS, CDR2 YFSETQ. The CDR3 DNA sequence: TGCGCCAGCAGTTCAGCGGGCGGTTCCTACAATGAGCAGTTCTTC. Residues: CASSSAGGSYNEQFF.

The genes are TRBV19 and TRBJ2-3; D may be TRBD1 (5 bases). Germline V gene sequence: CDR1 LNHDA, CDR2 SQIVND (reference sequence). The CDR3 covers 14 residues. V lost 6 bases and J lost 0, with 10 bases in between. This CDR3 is CASRDIASTDTQYF. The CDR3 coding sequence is TGTGCCAGTAGGGACATAGCTAGCACAGATACGCAGTATTTT.

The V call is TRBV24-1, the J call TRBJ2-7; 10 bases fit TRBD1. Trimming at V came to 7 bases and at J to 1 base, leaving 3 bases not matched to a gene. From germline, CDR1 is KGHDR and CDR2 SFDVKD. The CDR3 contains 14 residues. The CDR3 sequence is CATRPGQGSYEQYF. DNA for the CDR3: TGTGCCACCAGGCCGGGACAGGGGTCCTACGAGCAGTACTTC.

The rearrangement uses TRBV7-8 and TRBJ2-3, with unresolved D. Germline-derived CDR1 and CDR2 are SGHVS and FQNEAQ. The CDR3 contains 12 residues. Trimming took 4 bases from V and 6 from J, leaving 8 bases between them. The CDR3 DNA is TGTGCCAGCAGCTCGACTTCGGATACGCAGTATTTT. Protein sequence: CASSSTSDTQYF. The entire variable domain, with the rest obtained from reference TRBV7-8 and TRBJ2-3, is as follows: GAGVSQSPRYKVAKRGQDVALRCDPISGHVSLFWYQQALGQGPEFLTYFQNEAQLDKSGLPSDRFFAERPEGSVSTLKIQRTQQEDSAVYLCASSSTSDTQYFGPGTRLTVL.

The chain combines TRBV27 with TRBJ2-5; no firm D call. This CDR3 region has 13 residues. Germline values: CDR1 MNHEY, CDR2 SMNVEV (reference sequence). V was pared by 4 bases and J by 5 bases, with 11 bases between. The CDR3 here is CASSSPPEETQYF. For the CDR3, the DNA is TGTGCCAGCAGTTCGCCCCCGGAGGAGACCCAGTACTTC.

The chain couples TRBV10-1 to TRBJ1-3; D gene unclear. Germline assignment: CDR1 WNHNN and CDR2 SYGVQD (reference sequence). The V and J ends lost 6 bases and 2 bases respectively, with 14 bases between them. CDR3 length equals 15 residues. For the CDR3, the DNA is TGCGCCAGCAGAACCGGGTCTCCCACTGGAAACACCATATATTTT. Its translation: CASRTGSPTGNTIYF.